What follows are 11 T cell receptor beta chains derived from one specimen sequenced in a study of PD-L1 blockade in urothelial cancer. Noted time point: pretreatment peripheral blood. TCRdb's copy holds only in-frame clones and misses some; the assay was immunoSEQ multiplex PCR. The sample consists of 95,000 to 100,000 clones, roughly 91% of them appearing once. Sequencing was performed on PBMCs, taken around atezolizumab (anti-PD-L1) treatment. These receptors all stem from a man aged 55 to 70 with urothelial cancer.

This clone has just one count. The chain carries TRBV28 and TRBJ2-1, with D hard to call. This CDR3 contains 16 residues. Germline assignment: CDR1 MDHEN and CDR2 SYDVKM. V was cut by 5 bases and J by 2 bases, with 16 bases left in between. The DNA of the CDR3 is TGTGCCAGCAGTCCCCCGGCACAGCCGACCTACAATGAGCAGTTCTTC. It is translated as CASSPPAQPTYNEQFF. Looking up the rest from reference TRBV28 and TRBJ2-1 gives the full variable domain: DVKVTQSSRYLVKRTGEKVFLECVQDMDHENMFWYRQDPGLGLRLIYFSYDVKMKEKGDIPEGYSVSREKKERFSLILESASTNQTSMYLCASSPPAQPTYNEQFFGPGTRLTVL.

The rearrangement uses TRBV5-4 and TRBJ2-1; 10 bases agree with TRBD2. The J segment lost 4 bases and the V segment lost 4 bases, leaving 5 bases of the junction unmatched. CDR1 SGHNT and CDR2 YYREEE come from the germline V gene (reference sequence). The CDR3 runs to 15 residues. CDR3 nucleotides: TGTGCCAGCAGCGAAGAAGCGGGAGGGTACAATGAGCAGTTCTTC. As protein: CASSEEAGGYNEQFF. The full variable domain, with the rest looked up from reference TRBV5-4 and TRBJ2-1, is ETGVTQSPTHLIKTRGQQVTLRCSSQSGHNTVSWYQQALGQGPQFIFQYYREEENGRGNFPPRFSGLQFPNYSSELNVNALELDDSALYLCASSEEAGGYNEQFFGPGTRLTVL.

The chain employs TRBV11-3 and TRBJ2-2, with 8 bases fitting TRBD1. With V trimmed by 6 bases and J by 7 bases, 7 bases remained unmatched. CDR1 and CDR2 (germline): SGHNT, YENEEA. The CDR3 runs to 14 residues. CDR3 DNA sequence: TGTGCCAGCAGGCGACAGGGGAGCGTCGGGGAGCTGTTTTTT. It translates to CASRRQGSVGELFF.

Written as DNA, the CDR3 is TGTGCCAGCACCGCGGGTCGGGGGCATTTT. It yields the protein CASTAGRGHF. The gene calls are TRBV21-1 and TRBJ1-5. TRBV21-1 is labeled a pseudogene. The CDR3 runs to 10 residues.

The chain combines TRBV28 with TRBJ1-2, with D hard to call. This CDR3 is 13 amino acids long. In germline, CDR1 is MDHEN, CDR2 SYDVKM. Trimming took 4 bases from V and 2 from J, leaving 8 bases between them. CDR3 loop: CASSSLGNYGYTF. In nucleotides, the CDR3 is TGTGCCAGCAGTTCTCTTGGCAACTATGGCTACACCTTC.

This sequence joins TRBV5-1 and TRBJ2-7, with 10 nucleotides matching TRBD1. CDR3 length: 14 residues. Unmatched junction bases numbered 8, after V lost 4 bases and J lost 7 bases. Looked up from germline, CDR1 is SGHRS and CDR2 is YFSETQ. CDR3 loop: CASSLTGGAREQYF. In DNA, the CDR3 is TGCGCCAGCAGCCTGACAGGGGGCGCGAGGGAGCAGTACTTC. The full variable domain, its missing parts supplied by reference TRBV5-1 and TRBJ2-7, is KAGVTQTPRYLIKTRGQQVTLSCSPISGHRSVSWYQQTPGQGLQFLFEYFSETQRNKGNFPGRFSGRQFSNSRSEMNVSTLELGDSALYLCASSLTGGAREQYFGPGTRLTVT.

The CDR3 reads CASSQLQGGNTEAFF. The CDR3 nucleotides are TGCGCCAGCAGCCAATTACAGGGGGGAAATACTGAAGCTTTCTTT. V and J are TRBV4-3 and TRBJ1-1; TRBD1 matches at 8 bases. The CDR3 contains 15 residues. V trimming: 2 bases; J trimming: 5 bases; junction bases outside the gene matches: 7. Looked up from germline, CDR1 is LGHNA and CDR2 is YSLEER.

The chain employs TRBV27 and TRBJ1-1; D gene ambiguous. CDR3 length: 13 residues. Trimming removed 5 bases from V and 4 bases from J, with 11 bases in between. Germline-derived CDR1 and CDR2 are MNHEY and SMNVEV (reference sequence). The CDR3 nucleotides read TGTGCCAGCAGTACCCCCGGTTTCACTGAAGCTTTCTTT. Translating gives CASSTPGFTEAFF.

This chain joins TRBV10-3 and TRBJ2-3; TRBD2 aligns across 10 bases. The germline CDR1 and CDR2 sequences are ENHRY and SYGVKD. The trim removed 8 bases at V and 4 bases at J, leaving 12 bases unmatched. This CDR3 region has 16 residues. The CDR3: CAIRPEGAGGPDTQYF. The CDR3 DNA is TGTGCCATCCGACCCGAAGGAGCGGGGGGGCCAGATACGCAGTATTTT.

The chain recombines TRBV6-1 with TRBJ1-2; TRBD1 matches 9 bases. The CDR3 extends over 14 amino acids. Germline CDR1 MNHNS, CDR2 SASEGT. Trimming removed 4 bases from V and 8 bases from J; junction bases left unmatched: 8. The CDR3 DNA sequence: TGTGCCAGCAGTGGGTCCCGGACAGGGGACGGCTACACCTTC. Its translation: CASSGSRTGDGYTF.

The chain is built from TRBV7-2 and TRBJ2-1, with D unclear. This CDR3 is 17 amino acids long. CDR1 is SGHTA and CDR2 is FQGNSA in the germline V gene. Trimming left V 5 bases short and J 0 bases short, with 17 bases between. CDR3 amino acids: CASSQRKLPLSYNEQFF. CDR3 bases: TGTGCCAGCAGCCAACGTAAACTTCCTCTCTCCTACAATGAGCAGTTCTTC.